This TCR beta chain was captured in a study of T cell changes during pregnancy in multiple sclerosis. The length of the CDR3 is 16 residues. Germline CDR1 is MNHEY and CDR2 is SMNVEV (reference sequence). Trimming shortened V by 3 bases and J by 2 bases, and 16 bases separated the two germline ends. Measured with immunoSEQ multiplex PCR; TCRdb has only the in-frame clones, and not every one. The table includes 34,000 or so clones, 75% to 95% detected once. The material sequenced was CD8+ T cells from peripheral blood mononuclear cells, taken before pregnancy. This sequence was found in a female donor with multiple sclerosis, enrolled in a pregnancy study. The gene calls are TRBV27 and TRBJ1-2; D remains ambiguous. In nucleotides, the CDR3 is TGTGCCAGCAGTTTCAGTGCAGGATTGCAGAACTATGGCTACACCTTC. Encoded protein: CASSFSAGLQNYGYTF.